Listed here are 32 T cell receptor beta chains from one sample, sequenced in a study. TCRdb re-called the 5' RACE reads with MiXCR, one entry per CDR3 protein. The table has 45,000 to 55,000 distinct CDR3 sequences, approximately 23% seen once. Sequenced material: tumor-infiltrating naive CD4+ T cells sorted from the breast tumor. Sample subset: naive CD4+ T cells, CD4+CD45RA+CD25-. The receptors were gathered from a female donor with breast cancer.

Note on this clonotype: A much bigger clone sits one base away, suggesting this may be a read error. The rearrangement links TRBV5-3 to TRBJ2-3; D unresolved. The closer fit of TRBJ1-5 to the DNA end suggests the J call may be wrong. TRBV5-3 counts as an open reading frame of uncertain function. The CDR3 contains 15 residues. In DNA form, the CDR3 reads TGTGCCACCAGTGATTCGGCTTCATTCCCAGATACGCAGCATTTT. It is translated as CATSDSASFPDTQHF.

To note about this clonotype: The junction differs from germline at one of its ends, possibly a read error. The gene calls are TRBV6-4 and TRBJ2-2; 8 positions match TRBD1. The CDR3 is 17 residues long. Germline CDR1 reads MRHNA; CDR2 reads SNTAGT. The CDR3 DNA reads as TGTGCCAGCAGTGAAACTGACAGGGGAGCGAACACCGGGGAGCTGCTTTTT. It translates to CASSETDRGANTGELLF.

The chain's CDR3 is CASRGQSAQQTQYF. CDR3 in DNA: TGTGCCAGCAGGGGACAGAGTGCCCAGCAGACCCAGTACTTC. The V call is TRBV2, the J call TRBJ2-5; 7 bases line up with TRBD1. The CDR3 consists of 14 residues. V shed 6 bases and J 6 bases; nucleotides not matched to a gene: 10. Germline V gene lookup returns CDR1 SNHLY and CDR2 FYNNEI. Based on the CDR3 plus reference TRBV2 and TRBJ2-5, the full variable domain is EPEVTQTPSHQVTQMGQEVILRCVPISNHLYFYWYRQILGQKVEFLVSFYNNEISEKSEIFDDQFSVERPDGSNFTLKIRSTKLEDSAMYFCASRGQSAQQTQYFGPGTRLLVL.

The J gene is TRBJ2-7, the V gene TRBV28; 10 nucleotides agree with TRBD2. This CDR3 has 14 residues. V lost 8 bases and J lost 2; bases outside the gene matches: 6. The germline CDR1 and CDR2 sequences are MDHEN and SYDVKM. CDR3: CASLSGGGAYEQYF. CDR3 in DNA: TGTGCCAGCCTCAGCGGGGGGGGGGCCTACGAGCAGTACTTC.

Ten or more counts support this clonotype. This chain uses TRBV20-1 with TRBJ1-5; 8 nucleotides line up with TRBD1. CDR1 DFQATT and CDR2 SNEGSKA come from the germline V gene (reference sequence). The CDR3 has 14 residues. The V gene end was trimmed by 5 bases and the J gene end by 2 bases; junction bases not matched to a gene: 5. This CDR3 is CSASQGQGNQPQHF. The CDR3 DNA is TGCAGTGCTTCCCAGGGACAGGGCAATCAGCCCCAGCATTTT.

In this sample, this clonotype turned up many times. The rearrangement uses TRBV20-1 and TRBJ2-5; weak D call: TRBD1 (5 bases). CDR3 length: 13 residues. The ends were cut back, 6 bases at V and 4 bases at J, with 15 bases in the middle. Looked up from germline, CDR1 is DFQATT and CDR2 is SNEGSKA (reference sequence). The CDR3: CSADPLGRETQYF. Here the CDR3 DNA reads TGCAGTGCGGACCCCCTGGGGCGAGAGACCCAGTACTTC.

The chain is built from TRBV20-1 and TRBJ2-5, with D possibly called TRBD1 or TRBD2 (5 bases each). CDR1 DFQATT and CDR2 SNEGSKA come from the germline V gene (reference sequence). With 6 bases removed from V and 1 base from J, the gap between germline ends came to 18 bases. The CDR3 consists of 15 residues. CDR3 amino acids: CSAQSGPYLQETQYF. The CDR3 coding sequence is TGCAGTGCACAGTCGGGACCATACCTCCAAGAGACCCAGTACTTC.

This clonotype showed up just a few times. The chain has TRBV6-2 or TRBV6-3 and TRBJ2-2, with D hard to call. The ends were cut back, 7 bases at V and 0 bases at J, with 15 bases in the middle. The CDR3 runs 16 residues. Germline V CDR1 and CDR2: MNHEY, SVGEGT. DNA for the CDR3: TGTGCCAGCACCAAAAGGCAGATCGCGAACACCGGGGAGCTGTTTTTT. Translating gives CASTKRQIANTGELFF.

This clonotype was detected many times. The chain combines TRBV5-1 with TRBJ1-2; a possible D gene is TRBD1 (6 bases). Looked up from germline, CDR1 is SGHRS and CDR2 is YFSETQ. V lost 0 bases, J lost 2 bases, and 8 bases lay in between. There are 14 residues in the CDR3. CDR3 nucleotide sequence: TGCGCCAGCAGCTTGGAGCAGGGGAACTATGGCTACACCTTC. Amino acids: CASSLEQGNYGYTF.

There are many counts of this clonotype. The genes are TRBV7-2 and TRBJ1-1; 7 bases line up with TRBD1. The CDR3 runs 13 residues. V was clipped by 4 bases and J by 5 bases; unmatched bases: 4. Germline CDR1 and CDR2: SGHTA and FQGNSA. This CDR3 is CASSYRGTTEAFF. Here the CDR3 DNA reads TGTGCCAGCAGCTACAGGGGAACAACTGAAGCTTTCTTT. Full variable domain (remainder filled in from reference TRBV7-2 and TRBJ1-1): GAGVSQSPSNKVTEKGKDVELRCDPISGHTALYWYRQSLGQGLEFLIYFQGNSAPDKSGLPSDRFSAERTGGSVSTLTIQRTQQEDSAVYLCASSYRGTTEAFFGQGTRLTVV.

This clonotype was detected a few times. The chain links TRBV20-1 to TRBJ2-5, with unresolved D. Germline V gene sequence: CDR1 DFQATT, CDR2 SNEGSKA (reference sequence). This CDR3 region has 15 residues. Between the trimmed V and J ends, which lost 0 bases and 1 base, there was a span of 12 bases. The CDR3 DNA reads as TGCAGTGCTAGAGATCCTGTCAGGCTCCAAGAGACCCAGTACTTC. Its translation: CSARDPVRLQETQYF.

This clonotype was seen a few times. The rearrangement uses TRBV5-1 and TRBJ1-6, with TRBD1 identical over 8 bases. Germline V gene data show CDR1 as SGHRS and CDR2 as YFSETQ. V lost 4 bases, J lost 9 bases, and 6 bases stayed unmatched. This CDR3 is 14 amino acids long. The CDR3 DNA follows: TGCGCCAGCAGCGTGTCCGGGACAGGTTCACCCCTCCACTTT. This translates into CASSVSGTGSPLHF.

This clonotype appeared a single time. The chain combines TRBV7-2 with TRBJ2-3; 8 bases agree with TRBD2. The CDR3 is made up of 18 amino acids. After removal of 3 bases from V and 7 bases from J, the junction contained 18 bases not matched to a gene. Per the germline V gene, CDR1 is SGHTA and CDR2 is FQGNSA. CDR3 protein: CASSFLLIAGTDGNTQYF. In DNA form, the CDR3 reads TGTGCCAGCAGCTTCTTACTCATAGCGGGGACGGATGGGAATACGCAGTATTTT.

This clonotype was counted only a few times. The DNA of the CDR3 is TGCAGTGCTGGGCTAGCGGGAGGAGTCACAGATACGCAGTATTTT. Its translation is CSAGLAGGVTDTQYF. The chain links TRBV20-1 to TRBJ2-3, with 11 bases lining up with TRBD2. Per germline, CDR1 DFQATT and CDR2 SNEGSKA (reference sequence). The junction had 6 bases not matched to a gene; V was cut back by 5 bases and J by 2 bases. The CDR3 contains 15 residues.

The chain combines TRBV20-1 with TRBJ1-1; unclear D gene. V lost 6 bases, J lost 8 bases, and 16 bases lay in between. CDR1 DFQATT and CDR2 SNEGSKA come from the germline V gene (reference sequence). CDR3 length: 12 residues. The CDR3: CSAHGRTFEAFF. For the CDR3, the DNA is TGCAGTGCCCACGGTAGGACCTTCGAAGCTTTCTTT.

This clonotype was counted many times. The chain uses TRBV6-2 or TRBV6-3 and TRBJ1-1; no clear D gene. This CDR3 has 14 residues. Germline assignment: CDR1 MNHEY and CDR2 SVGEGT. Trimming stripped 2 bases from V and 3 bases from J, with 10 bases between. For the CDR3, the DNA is TGTGCCAGCAGTTACGGGAACATGGACACTGAAGCTTTCTTT. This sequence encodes CASSYGNMDTEAFF.

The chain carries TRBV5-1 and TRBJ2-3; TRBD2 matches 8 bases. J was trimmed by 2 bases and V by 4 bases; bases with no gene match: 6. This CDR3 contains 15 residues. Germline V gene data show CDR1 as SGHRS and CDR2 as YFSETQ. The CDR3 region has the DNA TGCGCCAGCAGCGGGTTAGCGGGGTTCACAGATACGCAGTATTTT. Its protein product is CASSGLAGFTDTQYF.

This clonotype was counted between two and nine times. CDR3 DNA: TGCGCCAGCCGAACAGGGACGATGGAGACCCAGTACTTC. This translates into CASRTGTMETQYF. The chain has TRBV5-1 and TRBJ2-5, with a tentative D call TRBD1 (6 bases). Trimming removed 7 bases from V and 5 bases from J, with 15 bases in between. The germline V gene has CDR1 SGHRS and CDR2 YFSETQ. This CDR3 region has 13 residues.

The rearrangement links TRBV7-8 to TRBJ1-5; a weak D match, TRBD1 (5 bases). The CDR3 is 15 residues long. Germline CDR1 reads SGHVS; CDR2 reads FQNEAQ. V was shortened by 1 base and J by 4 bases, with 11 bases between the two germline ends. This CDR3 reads CASSLDSGQNQPQHF. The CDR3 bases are TGTGCCAGCAGCTTAGATTCGGGGCAGAATCAGCCCCAGCATTTT.

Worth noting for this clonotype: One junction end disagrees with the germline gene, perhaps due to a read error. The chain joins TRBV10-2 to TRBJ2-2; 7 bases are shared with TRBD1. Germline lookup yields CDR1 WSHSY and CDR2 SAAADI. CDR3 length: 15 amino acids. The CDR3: CVSSAPTGYTGELFF. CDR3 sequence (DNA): TGCGTCAGCAGTGCCCCGACAGGGTACACCGGGGAGCTGTTTTTT.

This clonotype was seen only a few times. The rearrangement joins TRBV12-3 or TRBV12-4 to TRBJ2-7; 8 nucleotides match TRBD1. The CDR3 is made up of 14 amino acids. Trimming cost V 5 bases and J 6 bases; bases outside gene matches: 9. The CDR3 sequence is CASSLGQGVSEQYF. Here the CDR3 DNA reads TGTGCCAGCAGTCTTGGACAGGGTGTCTCCGAGCAGTACTTC.

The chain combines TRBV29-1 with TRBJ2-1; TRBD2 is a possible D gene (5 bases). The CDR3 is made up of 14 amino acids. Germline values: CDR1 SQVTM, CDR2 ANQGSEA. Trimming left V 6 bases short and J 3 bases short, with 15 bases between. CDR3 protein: CSVETPSYYNEQFF. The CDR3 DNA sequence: TGCAGCGTGGAAACCCCTAGCTACTACAATGAGCAGTTCTTC.

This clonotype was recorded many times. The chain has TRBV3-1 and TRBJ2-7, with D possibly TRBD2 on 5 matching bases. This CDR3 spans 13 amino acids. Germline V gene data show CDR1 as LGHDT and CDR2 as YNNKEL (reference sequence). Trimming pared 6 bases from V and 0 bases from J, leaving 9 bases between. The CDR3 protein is CASSGGFSYEQYF. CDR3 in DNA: TGTGCCAGCAGTGGCGGGTTCTCCTACGAGCAGTACTTC.

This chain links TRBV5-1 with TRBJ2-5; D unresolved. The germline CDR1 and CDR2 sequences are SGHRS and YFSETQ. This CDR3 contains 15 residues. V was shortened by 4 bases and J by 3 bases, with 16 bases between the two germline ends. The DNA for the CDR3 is TGCGCCAGCAGCCTAGTACTAAGTCGAAAAGAGACCCAGTACTTC. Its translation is CASSLVLSRKETQYF.

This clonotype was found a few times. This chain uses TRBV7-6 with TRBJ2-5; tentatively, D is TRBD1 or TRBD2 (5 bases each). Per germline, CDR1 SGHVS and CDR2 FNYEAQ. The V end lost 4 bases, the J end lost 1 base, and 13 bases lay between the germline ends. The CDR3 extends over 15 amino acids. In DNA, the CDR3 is TGTGCCAGCAGCTCCGTCCCCGGGGCCCAAGAGACCCAGTACTTC. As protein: CASSSVPGAQETQYF.

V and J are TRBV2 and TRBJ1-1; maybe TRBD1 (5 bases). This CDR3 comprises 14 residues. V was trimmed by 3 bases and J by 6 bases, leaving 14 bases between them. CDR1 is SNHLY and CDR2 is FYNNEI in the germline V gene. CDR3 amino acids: CASSEWGVAAEAFF. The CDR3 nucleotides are TGTGCCAGCAGTGAGTGGGGGGTCGCGGCTGAAGCTTTCTTT.

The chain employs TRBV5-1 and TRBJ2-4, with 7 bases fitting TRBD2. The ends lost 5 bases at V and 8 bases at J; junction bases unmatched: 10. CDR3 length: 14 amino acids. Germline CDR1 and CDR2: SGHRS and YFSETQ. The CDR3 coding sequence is TGCGCCAGCAGTTTAACGGGGGGAGGCGACATTCAGTACTTC. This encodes CASSLTGGGDIQYF.

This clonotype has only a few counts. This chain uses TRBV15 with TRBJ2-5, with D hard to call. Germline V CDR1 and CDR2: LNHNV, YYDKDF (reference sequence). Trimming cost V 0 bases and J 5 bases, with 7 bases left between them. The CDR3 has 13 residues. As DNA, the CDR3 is TGTGCCACCAGCAGAGATTTCCGGGAGACCCAGTACTTC. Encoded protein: CATSRDFRETQYF.

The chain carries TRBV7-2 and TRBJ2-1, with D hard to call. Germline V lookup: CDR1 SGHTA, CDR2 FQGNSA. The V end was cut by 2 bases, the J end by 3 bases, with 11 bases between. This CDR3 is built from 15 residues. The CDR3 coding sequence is TGTGCCAGCAGCTTAAGGGCCGCCTTCTACAATGAGCAGTTCTTC. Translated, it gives CASSLRAAFYNEQFF.

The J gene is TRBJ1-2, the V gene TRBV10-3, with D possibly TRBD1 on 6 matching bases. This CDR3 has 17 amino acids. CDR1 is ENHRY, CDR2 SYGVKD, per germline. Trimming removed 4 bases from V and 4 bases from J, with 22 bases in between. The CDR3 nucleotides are TGTGCCATCAGTGCTGGGGGGCGAGTCGCAAGTGGCTATGGCTACACCTTC. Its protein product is CAISAGGRVASGYGYTF.

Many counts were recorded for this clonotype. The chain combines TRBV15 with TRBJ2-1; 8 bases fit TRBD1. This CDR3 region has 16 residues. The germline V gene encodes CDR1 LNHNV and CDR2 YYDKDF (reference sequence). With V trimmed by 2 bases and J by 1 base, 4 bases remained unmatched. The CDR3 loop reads CATSRYGQGSYNEQFF. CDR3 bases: TGTGCCACCAGCAGATACGGACAGGGATCCTACAATGAGCAGTTCTTC.

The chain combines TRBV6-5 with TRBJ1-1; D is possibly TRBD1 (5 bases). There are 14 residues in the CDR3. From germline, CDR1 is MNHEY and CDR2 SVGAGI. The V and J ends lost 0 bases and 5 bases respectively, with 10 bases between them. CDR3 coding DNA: TGTGCCAGCAGTTACTCCAGGGTGGGGACTGAAGCTTTCTTT. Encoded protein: CASSYSRVGTEAFF.